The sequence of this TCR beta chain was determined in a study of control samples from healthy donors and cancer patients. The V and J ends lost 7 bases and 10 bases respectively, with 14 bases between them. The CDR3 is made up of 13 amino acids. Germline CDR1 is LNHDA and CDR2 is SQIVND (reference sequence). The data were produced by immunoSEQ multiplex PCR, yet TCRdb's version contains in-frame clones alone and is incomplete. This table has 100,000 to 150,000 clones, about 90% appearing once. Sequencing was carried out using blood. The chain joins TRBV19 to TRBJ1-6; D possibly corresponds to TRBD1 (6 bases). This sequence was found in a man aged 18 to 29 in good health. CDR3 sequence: CASTKTGDSPLHF. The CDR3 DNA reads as TGTGCCAGTACGAAGACAGGTGACTCACCCCTCCACTTT.